The clone carrying this T cell receptor beta chain has at least ten counts. Time point of the sample: newly diagnosed GD, antithyroid drugs for less than 3 months. Extracted RNA from PBMCs served as the source of the TCR library. Assembly of TCR beta libraries relied on iRepertoire HTBI primers together with Arm-PCR of CDR3 regions. TCRdb ran MiXCR on the multiplex PCR reads and lists one entry per CDR3 protein. The sample consists of 400,000 to 450,000 distinct CDR3 sequences, less than 20% of them appearing once. The data belong to a study of regulatory T cells in long-lasting Graves disease. Trimming removed 5 bases at V and 7 bases at J, with 17 bases between. Germline V gene sequence: CDR1 MDHEN, CDR2 SYDVKM. The CDR3 is made up of 15 amino acids. These same data were also listed under a study on T cells in Graves' hyperthyroidism and ophthalmopathy. That work contributes: Blood also contained most expanded thyroid clonotypes above 0.001.

The chain employs TRBV28 and TRBJ2-2; D tentatively fits TRBD1 or TRBD2 (5 bases each). The source is a woman under 40 with Graves disease. The sample was peripheral blood mononuclear cells (PBMCs), taken at new diagnosis, from a patient treated with antithyroid drugs. The CDR3 protein is CASSRRVARGGELFF. In nucleotides, the CDR3 is TGTGCCAGCAGTCGCAGGGTCGCCCGGGGCGGGGAGCTGTTTTTT.